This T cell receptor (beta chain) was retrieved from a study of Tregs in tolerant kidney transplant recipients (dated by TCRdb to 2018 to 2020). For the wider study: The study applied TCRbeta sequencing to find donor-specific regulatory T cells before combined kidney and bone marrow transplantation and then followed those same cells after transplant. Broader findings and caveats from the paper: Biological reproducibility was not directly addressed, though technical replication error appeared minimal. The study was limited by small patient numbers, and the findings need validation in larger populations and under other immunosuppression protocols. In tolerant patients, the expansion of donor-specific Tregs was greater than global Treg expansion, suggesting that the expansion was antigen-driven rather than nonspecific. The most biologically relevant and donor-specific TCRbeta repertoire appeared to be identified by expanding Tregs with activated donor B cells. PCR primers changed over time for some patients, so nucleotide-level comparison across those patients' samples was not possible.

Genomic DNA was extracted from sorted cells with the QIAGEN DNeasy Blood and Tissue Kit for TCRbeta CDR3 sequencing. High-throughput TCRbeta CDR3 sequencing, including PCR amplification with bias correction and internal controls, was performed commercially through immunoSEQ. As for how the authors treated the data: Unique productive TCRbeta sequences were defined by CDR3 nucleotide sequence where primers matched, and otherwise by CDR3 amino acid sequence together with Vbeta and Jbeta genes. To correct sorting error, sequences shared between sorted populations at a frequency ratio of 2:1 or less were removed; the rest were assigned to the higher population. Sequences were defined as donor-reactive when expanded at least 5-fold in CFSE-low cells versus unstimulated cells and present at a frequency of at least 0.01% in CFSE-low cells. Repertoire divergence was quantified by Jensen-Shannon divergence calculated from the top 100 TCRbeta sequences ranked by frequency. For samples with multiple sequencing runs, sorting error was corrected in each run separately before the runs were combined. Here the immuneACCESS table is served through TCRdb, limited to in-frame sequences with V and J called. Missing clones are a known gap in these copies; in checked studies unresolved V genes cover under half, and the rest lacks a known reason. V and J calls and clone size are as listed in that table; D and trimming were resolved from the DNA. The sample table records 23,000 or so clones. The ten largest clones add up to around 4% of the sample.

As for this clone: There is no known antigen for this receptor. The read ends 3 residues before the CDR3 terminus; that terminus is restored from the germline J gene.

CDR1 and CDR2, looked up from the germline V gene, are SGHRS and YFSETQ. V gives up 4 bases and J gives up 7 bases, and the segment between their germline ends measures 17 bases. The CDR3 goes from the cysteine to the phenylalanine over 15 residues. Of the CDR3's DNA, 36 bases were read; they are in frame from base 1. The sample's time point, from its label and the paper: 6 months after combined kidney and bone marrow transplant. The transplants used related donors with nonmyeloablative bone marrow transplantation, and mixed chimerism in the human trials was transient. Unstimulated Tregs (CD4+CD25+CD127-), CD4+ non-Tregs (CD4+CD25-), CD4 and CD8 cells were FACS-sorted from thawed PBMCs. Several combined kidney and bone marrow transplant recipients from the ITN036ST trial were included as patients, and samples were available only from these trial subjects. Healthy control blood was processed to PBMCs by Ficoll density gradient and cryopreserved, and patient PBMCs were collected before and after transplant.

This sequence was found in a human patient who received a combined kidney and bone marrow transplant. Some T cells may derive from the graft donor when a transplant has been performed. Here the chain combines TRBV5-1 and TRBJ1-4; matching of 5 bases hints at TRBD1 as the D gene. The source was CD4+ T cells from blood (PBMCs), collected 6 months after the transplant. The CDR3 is CASSRGLLGPEKLFF. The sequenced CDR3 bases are TGCGCCAGCAGCCGGGGACTGCTTGGGCCTGAAAAA.